The 20 T cell receptor beta chains reported below all come from one sample, sequenced in a study of T cell responses to AZD1222 COVID-19 vaccine. The data were produced by immunoSEQ multiplex PCR, yet TCRdb's version contains in-frame clones alone and is incomplete. In the table there are approximately 140,000 clones, approximately 88% of which are singletons. Sequenced here: peripheral blood, sampled on day 0 of AZD1222 vaccination. Receptor source: an adult in good health.

The CDR3 sequence: CASSQPRGSYGYTF. As DNA, the CDR3 is TGCGCCAGCAGTCAGCCCAGGGGGTCCTATGGCTACACCTTC. V and J are TRBV23-1 and TRBJ1-2; 7 bases map to TRBD1. TRBV23-1 is designated an ORF whose function remains uncertain. V dropped 3 bases and J dropped 4; count of bases not matched to a gene: 5. The CDR3 runs 14 residues.

Written as DNA, the CDR3 is TGTGCCAGCAGCTTAGGGGCAGGGGACCAAGAGACCCAGTACTTC. As protein: CASSLGAGDQETQYF. The genes are TRBV7-3 and TRBJ2-5; D is perhaps TRBD1 (6 bases). The germline gives CDR1 SGHTA, CDR2 FQGTGA. The CDR3 runs 15 residues. V gave up 2 bases and J gave up 0 bases, with 10 bases separating them.

This clone appeared a single time. V and J are TRBV4-3 and TRBJ2-3; TRBD2 agrees at 12 bases. The germline CDR1 and CDR2 sequences are LGHNA and YSLEER. The CDR3 runs 22 residues. The junction had 20 bases not matched to a gene; V was cut back by 4 bases and J by 0 bases. The CDR3 nucleotides are TGCGCCAGCAGCCCCCGCCTTCCTCCTAGCGGGGGGGATCCGAGGAGCACAGATACGCAGTATTTT. Its translation: CASSPRLPPSGGDPRSTDTQYF.

The gene calls are TRBV5-1 and TRBJ2-5, with D possibly matching TRBD1 (6 bases). The V and J ends lost 2 bases and 5 bases respectively, with 16 bases between them. The length of the CDR3 is 15 residues. Germline assignment: CDR1 SGHRS and CDR2 YFSETQ. The CDR3 is CASSLQGLIQETQYF. CDR3 sequence (DNA): TGCGCCAGCAGCTTACAGGGCCTGATCCAGGAGACCCAGTACTTC.

The genes are TRBV7-2 and TRBJ1-2, with D perhaps TRBD1 (5 bases). Germline V gives CDR1 SGHTA, CDR2 FQGNSA. This CDR3 region has 13 residues. V lost 5 bases and J lost 10, with 17 bases in between. CDR3 nucleotide sequence: TGTGCCAGCAGCCCGAACCTGAGGGGAGACTACACCTTC. Translated: CASSPNLRGDYTF.

The rearrangement links TRBV5-1 to TRBJ2-3; D is unresolved. The germline V and J ends were trimmed by 0 bases and 6 bases, with 8 bases remaining between them. The germline V gene has CDR1 SGHRS and CDR2 YFSETQ. The length of the CDR3 is 13 residues. DNA of the CDR3: TGCGCCAGCAGCTTGGATTCCCTGGATACGCAGTATTTT. Protein sequence: CASSLDSLDTQYF.

The V call is TRBV7-9, the J call TRBJ2-2; D possibly uses TRBD1 or TRBD2 (6 bases each). The CDR3 has 15 residues. Trimming took 8 bases from V and 3 from J, leaving 16 bases between them. Germline V lookup: CDR1 SEHNR, CDR2 FQNEAQ (reference sequence). The CDR3 spells CASSPGGGYTGELFF. CDR3 DNA sequence: TGTGCCAGCTCCCCCGGGGGCGGGTACACCGGGGAGCTGTTTTTT.

This sequence joins TRBV6-2 or TRBV6-3 and TRBJ1-1; D is unclear. Per the germline V gene, CDR1 is MNHEY and CDR2 is SVGEGT. V was pared by 6 bases and J by 7 bases, with 15 bases between. The CDR3 runs to 13 residues. The CDR3, as DNA: TGTGCCAGCAGCCCCTCATTCTTCGGTGAAGCTTTCTTT. Its translation is CASSPSFFGEAFF.

CDR3 coding DNA: TGTGCCAGCAGCTGGGCCGGGACAGGAAACTACGAGCAGTACTTC. It is translated as CASSWAGTGNYEQYF. The chain has TRBV5-5 and TRBJ2-7; the match to TRBD1 covers 8 bases. This CDR3 comprises 15 residues. Looked up from germline, CDR1 is SGHKS and CDR2 is YYEKEE (reference sequence). Trimming removed 3 bases from V and 3 bases from J; junction bases left unmatched: 8.

The chain couples TRBV28 to TRBJ1-6; a weak D match, TRBD1 (6 bases). Germline-derived CDR1 and CDR2 are MDHEN and SYDVKM. V gave up 3 bases and J gave up 9 bases, with 21 bases separating them. This CDR3 has 17 residues. CDR3 residues: CASSLTHAVRGGSPLHF. Here the CDR3 DNA reads TGTGCCAGCAGTTTGACACACGCTGTCAGGGGTGGTTCACCCCTCCACTTT.

The chain recombines TRBV4-3 with TRBJ2-1; TRBD2 matches at 8 bases. V was clipped by 1 base and J by 9 bases; unmatched bases: 5. The germline CDR1 and CDR2 sequences are LGHNA and YSLEER. The CDR3 sequence is 14 residues long. The CDR3 bases are TGCGCCAGCAGCCAAGCGGGGGGGCGGGGTGAGCAGTTCTTC. Translating it yields CASSQAGGRGEQFF.

The chain links TRBV7-3 to TRBJ2-2; no definite D call. This CDR3 is 12 amino acids long. V lost 8 bases and J 3 bases, leaving 7 bases between the germline ends. Germline V gives CDR1 SGHTA, CDR2 FQGTGA. CDR3 coding DNA: TGTGCCAGCGCCTCTGACACCGGGGAGCTGTTTTTT. This encodes CASASDTGELFF.

This chain links TRBV7-8 with TRBJ2-5, with 7 nucleotides matching TRBD1. The CDR3 totals 16 residues. Trimming removed 2 bases from V and 1 base from J; junction bases left unmatched: 7. Germline loops: CDR1 SGHVS, CDR2 FQNEAQ. CDR3 in DNA: TGTGCCAGCAGCTTACCCCGCCAGGGGGTCCAAGAGACCCAGTACTTC. This encodes CASSLPRQGVQETQYF.

This clone was recorded only once. This chain connects TRBV7-9 to TRBJ1-1; D may be TRBD1 (6 bases). The CDR3 has 15 residues. Germline V CDR1 and CDR2: SEHNR, FQNEAQ (reference sequence). Trimming left V 1 base short and J 5 bases short, with 14 bases between. CDR3 DNA sequence: TGTGCCAGCAGCTTAGAGGGGGGGTTTACTACTGAAGCTTTCTTT. Its protein product is CASSLEGGFTTEAFF.

This sequence joins TRBV19 and TRBJ1-5; possibly TRBD1 for D (6 bases). The germline V gene encodes CDR1 LNHDA and CDR2 SQIVND (reference sequence). The CDR3 is 15 residues long. Trimming removed 5 bases from V and 0 bases from J, with 11 bases in between. CDR3 in amino acids: CASSRDTYSNQPQHF. CDR3 nucleotides: TGTGCCAGTAGTCGGGACACTTATAGCAATCAGCCCCAGCATTTT.

The chain uses TRBV7-3 and TRBJ2-2; 9 nucleotides match TRBD2. The CDR3 has 17 amino acids. Germline assignment: CDR1 SGHTA and CDR2 FQGTGA. J lost 2 bases, V lost 2 bases, and 6 bases had no gene match. CDR3 sequence reads: CASSLEPSGVNTGELFF. CDR3 bases: TGTGCCAGCAGCTTAGAGCCTAGCGGGGTAAACACCGGGGAGCTGTTTTTT. Based on the CDR3 plus reference TRBV7-3 and TRBJ2-2, the full variable domain is GAGVSQTPSNKVTEKGKYVELRCDPISGHTALYWYRQSLGQGPEFLIYFQGTGAADDSGLPNDRFFAVRPEGSVSTLKIQRTERGDSAVYLCASSLEPSGVNTGELFFGEGSRLTVL.

The genes are TRBV20-1 and TRBJ1-5, with D perhaps matching TRBD1 (6 bases). The CDR3 runs 15 residues. Trimming stripped 3 bases from V and 4 bases from J, with 16 bases between. Germline values: CDR1 DFQATT, CDR2 SNEGSKA (reference sequence). The CDR3 sequence: CSASSTGTPNQPQHF. In nucleotides, the CDR3 is TGCAGTGCTAGTTCTACCGGGACACCGAATCAGCCCCAGCATTTT.

The V call is TRBV7-2, the J call TRBJ1-2; D may be TRBD1 (6 bases). The V gene lost 7 bases and the J gene lost 6 bases, with 15 bases spanning the gap. CDR1 is SGHTA, CDR2 FQGNSA, per germline. The CDR3 is made up of 13 amino acids. In nucleotides, the CDR3 is TGTGCCAGCACGCTACAGGGCGGGGATGGCTACACCTTC. This gives the protein CASTLQGGDGYTF.

This clone has just one count. The chain employs TRBV18 and TRBJ1-4, with TRBD1 identical over 7 bases. The trim removed 0 bases at V and 1 base at J, leaving 2 bases unmatched. Germline assignment: CDR1 KGHSH and CDR2 LQKENI. The CDR3 has 16 amino acids. CDR3 in amino acids: CASSPPTGETNEKLFF. CDR3 sequence (DNA): TGTGCCAGCTCACCACCCACAGGGGAAACTAATGAAAAACTGTTTTTT.

The chain uses TRBV18 and TRBJ1-3; D possibly corresponds to TRBD1 (5 bases). V was clipped by 4 bases and J by 4 bases, with 20 bases between them. This CDR3 is 17 amino acids long. The germline CDR1 and CDR2 sequences are KGHSH and LQKENI. The DNA for the CDR3 is TGTGCCAGCTCACAACGAAGTGGGCAGGGCACGGGAAACACCATATATTTT. This sequence encodes CASSQRSGQGTGNTIYF.